This T cell receptor (beta chain) was observed in a study of cytomegalovirus exposure and HLA in healthy donors. About this clone: Its antigen is unknown.

PCR was performed using 60 Vbeta and 13 Jbeta primers. Assay: immunoSEQ multiplex PCR; the TCRdb copy retains only in-frame clones and omits some. Of 160,000 or so clones in the sample, roughly 80% were seen once. Donors in the study were healthy people who gave bone marrow. Looked up from germline, CDR1 is SGHTA and CDR2 is FQGNSA. CDR3 length: 13 residues. V was trimmed by 2 bases and J by 4 bases, leaving 8 bases between them. The study's findings and limits: A later analysis reported that several of the most significant clusters appeared to be linked to common viral pathogens, among them Epstein-Barr virus. Later on, analysis showed that most CMV-associated TCR beta chains appeared to be HLA-restricted. Earlier analysis found most TCR beta V segments productive about 87% or about 30% of the time.

The sequenced sample consisted of PBMCs. V and J are TRBV7-2 and TRBJ1-1, with D perhaps matching TRBD1 (5 bases). This receptor was obtained from a woman aged 25 to 39 in good health and CMV-seropositive. CDR3 loop: CASSLTRVTEAFF. The CDR3 DNA sequence: TGTGCCAGCAGCTTAACCAGGGTCACTGAAGCTTTCTTT.